The 12 T cell receptor beta chains listed next were all sequenced from one sample in a study of PD-1 blockade in classical Hodgkin lymphoma. TCRdb keeps only in-frame clones here, not all; method: immunoSEQ multiplex PCR. The data show about 4,800 clones, around three quarters seen once. The time point here: cycle 4 day 1 (C4D1), after 6 weeks of nivolumab. Each of the patients experienced relapse following autologous stem cell transplantation, and their brentuximab vedotin exposure differed. It was by magnetic negative selection that CD4+ T cells were purified from thawed PBMCs. The sequencing used CD4+ T cells from blood, collected before the fourth cycle of nivolumab. These receptors all come from a human donor with classical Hodgkin lymphoma.

The rearrangement joins TRBV7-2 to TRBJ1-1, with a weak D call TRBD1 (6 bases). V lost 1 base and J lost 5, with 20 bases in between. The CDR3 loop spans 17 amino acids. Germline CDR1 is SGHTA and CDR2 is FQGNSA. The CDR3, as DNA: TGTGCCAGCAGCTTAGTGGGGGGCCTCGGGTTGGGGACTGAAGCTTTCTTT. Amino acid sequence: CASSLVGGLGLGTEAFF. Supplemented by reference TRBV7-2 and TRBJ1-1, the full variable domain reads GAGVSQSPSNKVTEKGKDVELRCDPISGHTALYWYRQSLGQGLEFLIYFQGNSAPDKSGLPSDRFSAERTGGSVSTLTIQRTQQEDSAVYLCASSLVGGLGLGTEAFFGQGTRLTVV.

In this sample, this clone turned up once. The chain employs TRBV15 and TRBJ1-4; no firm D call. Germline values: CDR1 LNHNV, CDR2 YYDKDF (reference sequence). Trimming removed 3 bases at V and 2 bases at J, with 10 bases between. CDR3 length equals 15 residues. The CDR3 reads CATSRDRLTNEKLFF. The CDR3 DNA reads TGTGCCACCAGCAGGGACCGGTTGACTAATGAAAAACTGTTTTTT. The full variable domain, with the rest looked up from reference TRBV15 and TRBJ1-4, is DAMVIQNPRYQVTQFGKPVTLSCSQTLNHNVMYWYQQKSSQAPKLLFHYYDKDFNNEADTPDNFQSRRPNTSFCFLDIRSPGLGDTAMYLCATSRDRLTNEKLFFGSGTQLSVL.

The J gene is TRBJ2-1, the V gene TRBV10-1; D is possibly TRBD1 (6 bases). V lost 0 bases and J 1 base, leaving 16 bases between the germline ends. CDR3 length: 18 residues. CDR1 is WNHNN, CDR2 SYGVQD, per germline (reference sequence). The CDR3 spells CASSESGQISHSYNEQFF. The CDR3 DNA reads as TGCGCCAGCAGTGAGTCAGGACAGATAAGCCATTCCTACAATGAGCAGTTCTTC.

The chain couples TRBV6-1 to TRBJ1-1, with 10 bases lining up with TRBD1. CDR1 and CDR2 from the germline V gene are MNHNS and SASEGT. V lost 4 bases, J lost 6 bases, and 8 bases stayed unmatched. CDR3 length: 15 amino acids. CDR3 DNA: TGTGCCAGCAGTGGTCCGGGACAGGGGACCGCTGAAGCTTTCTTT. As protein: CASSGPGQGTAEAFF.

The gene calls are TRBV27 and TRBJ2-7; the D gene is possibly TRBD1 (5 bases). CDR3 length: 14 residues. V lost 3 bases and J lost 0, with 9 bases in between. Germline loops: CDR1 MNHEY, CDR2 SMNVEV (reference sequence). CDR3 bases: TGTGCCAGCAGTTTCAGACAGAGCTCCTACGAGCAGTACTTC. Its translation: CASSFRQSSYEQYF.

The V call is TRBV7-8, the J call TRBJ2-1, with D tentatively TRBD2 (6 bases). With 5 bases removed from V and 0 bases from J, the gap between germline ends came to 14 bases. CDR1 and CDR2 (germline): SGHVS, FQNEAQ. The CDR3 covers 16 residues. The CDR3 DNA is TGTGCCAGCAGCCCTGGGAGGACGCACTCCTACAATGAGCAGTTCTTC. This encodes CASSPGRTHSYNEQFF. The full variable domain, its missing parts supplied by reference TRBV7-8 and TRBJ2-1, is GAGVSQSPRYKVAKRGQDVALRCDPISGHVSLFWYQQALGQGPEFLTYFQNEAQLDKSGLPSDRFFAERPEGSVSTLKIQRTQQEDSAVYLCASSPGRTHSYNEQFFGPGTRLTVL.

The chain is built from TRBV19 and TRBJ2-5; TRBD2 is a possible D gene (6 bases). This CDR3 is built from 11 residues. Germline V CDR1 and CDR2: LNHDA, SQIVND (reference sequence). Trimming stripped 5 bases from V and 5 bases from J, with 6 bases between. The CDR3 nucleotides are TGTGCCAGTAGTGCGGGGGAGACCCAGTACTTC. This codes for CASSAGETQYF.

V usage is TRBV14 and J usage is TRBJ1-2; D is ambiguous. The V end was cut by 4 bases, the J end by 4 bases, with 13 bases between. The CDR3 has 14 amino acids. CDR1 SGHDN and CDR2 FVKESK come from the germline V gene. CDR3 in DNA: TGTGCCAGCAGCCGTGGGAGCCCCGGCTATGGCTACACCTTC. It codes for CASSRGSPGYGYTF.

The genes are TRBV14 and TRBJ2-1; no reliable D call. Germline V gives CDR1 SGHDN, CDR2 FVKESK. Trimming shortened V by 3 bases and J by 4 bases, and 22 bases separated the two germline ends. The CDR3 is 18 residues long. The CDR3 loop is CASSQLRIRQVPYNEQFF. The CDR3 coding sequence is TGTGCCAGCAGCCAGCTGCGCATAAGGCAGGTCCCTTACAATGAGCAGTTCTTC.

The chain uses TRBV4-1 and TRBJ2-5, with 7 bases fitting TRBD2. Germline CDR1 MGHRA, CDR2 YSYEKL. J was trimmed by 1 base and V by 5 bases; bases with no gene match: 1. The CDR3 covers 13 residues. The CDR3 here is CASSRLAQETQYF. The CDR3 nucleotides are TGCGCCAGCAGCAGACTAGCCCAAGAGACCCAGTACTTC.

The V gene is TRBV27, the J gene TRBJ2-7, with 8 nucleotides matching TRBD2. V lost 8 bases and J lost 9; bases outside the gene matches: 9. Germline V CDR1 and CDR2: MNHEY, SMNVEV (reference sequence). The CDR3 loop spans 12 amino acids. For the CDR3, the DNA is TGTGCCAGCGGGGGACTAGGGACGAGGCAGTACTTC. Protein product: CASGGLGTRQYF.

The chain links TRBV7-9 to TRBJ2-3; possible D gene TRBD1, 6 bases. V lost 4 bases and J lost 6, with 17 bases in between. The CDR3 is made up of 15 amino acids. Germline CDR1 is SEHNR and CDR2 is FQNEAQ (reference sequence). DNA for the CDR3: TGTGCCAGCAGCTGGAACTGGGGGCGCATCGATACGCAGTATTTT. Protein: CASSWNWGRIDTQYF.